This TCR beta chain was sequenced in a study of T-cell memory formation after mild COVID-19. About the study: Largely donor-specific sequence clusters came from a couple of donors.

This CDR3 has 17 residues. After removal of 1 base from V and 0 bases from J, the junction contained 4 bases not matched to a gene. Germline V lookup: CDR1 SGHRS, CDR2 YFSETQ. This clonotype was seen a few times. TCRdb re-derived calls from the 5' RACE reads in MiXCR, one entry per CDR3 protein. The sample lists roughly 200,000 distinct CDR3 sequences, 9.5% to 10% occurring once. V usage is TRBV5-1 and J usage is TRBJ2-6; 7 bases line up with TRBD1. Sequenced input: PBMCs or a T cell subset sorted from them (not recorded which). This clonotype originated in a man between 18 and 29 years old who had mild COVID-19 (a few samples of this study predate the infection). Cell type and time point are not known. CDR3 sequence: CASSLRQGTSGANVLTF. In DNA, the CDR3 is TGCGCCAGCAGCTTGCGACAGGGTACCTCTGGGGCCAACGTCCTGACTTTC. Full variable domain (rest looked up from reference TRBV5-1 and TRBJ2-6): KAGVTQTPRYLIKTRGQQVTLSCSPISGHRSVSWYQQTPGQGLQFLFEYFSETQRNKGNFPGRFSGRQFSNSRSEMNVSTLELGDSALYLCASSLRQGTSGANVLTFGAGSRLTVL.